This is a list of T cell receptor beta chains from one sample in a study of shared clonotypes between healthy human individuals. Produced via immunoSEQ multiplex PCR; TCRdb's table is partial and in-frame only. Of 2 million to 3 million clones listed, more than 90% are singletons. Material: naive CD4+ T cells sorted from blood. The receptors were gathered from a man between 18 and 29 years old in good health. Each CDR3 is given with its conserved first and last residue. D genes are given only for firm matches.

CDR3 protein: CAWSVRRGETQYF; V gene: TRBV30; D gene: -; J gene: TRBJ2-5
CDR3 protein: CASSLSRGMGNEQFF; V gene: TRBV6-5; D gene: -; J gene: TRBJ2-1
CDR3 protein: CASSLGGQERQFF; V gene: TRBV5-1; D gene: -; J gene: TRBJ2-1
CDR3 protein: CASSESPREKLFF; V gene: TRBV2; D gene: -; J gene: TRBJ1-4
CDR3 protein: CASSVGQGNQPQHF; V gene: TRBV5-1; D gene: TRBD1; J gene: TRBJ1-5
CDR3 protein: CASGLYPYLGHSYEQYF; V gene: TRBV12-5; D gene: -; J gene: TRBJ2-7
CDR3 protein: CASSPRLNTEAFF; V gene: TRBV9; D gene: -; J gene: TRBJ1-1
CDR3 protein: CASSLETGAVYEQYF; V gene: TRBV7-8; D gene: TRBD1; J gene: TRBJ2-7
CDR3 protein: CAISMDRPNNYGYTF; V gene: TRBV10-3; D gene: TRBD1; J gene: TRBJ1-2
CDR3 protein: CASSAIKGHQYNEQFF; V gene: TRBV4-1; D gene: -; J gene: TRBJ2-1
CDR3 protein: CASSQAVLAGGAEQFF; V gene: TRBV4-1; D gene: TRBD2; J gene: TRBJ2-1
CDR3 protein: CASSQPTGYGLCEQYF; V gene: TRBV23-1; D gene: -; J gene: TRBJ2-7
CDR3 protein: CASSFGDRGEKLFF; V gene: TRBV5-6; D gene: TRBD1; J gene: TRBJ1-4
CDR3 protein: CAWRLTGTPEQFF; V gene: TRBV30; D gene: -; J gene: TRBJ2-1
CDR3 protein: CASSETRGGNYGYTF; V gene: TRBV10-2; D gene: -; J gene: TRBJ1-2
CDR3 protein: CAWERGGGSPLHF; V gene: TRBV30; D gene: TRBD1; J gene: TRBJ1-6
CDR3 protein: CSVGEGSSYEQYF; V gene: TRBV29-1; D gene: -; J gene: TRBJ2-7
CDR3 protein: CSVASRGGTEAFF; V gene: TRBV29-1; D gene: TRBD1; J gene: TRBJ1-1
CDR3 protein: CASSIDPGWIAGSSTDTQYF; V gene: TRBV19; D gene: TRBD2; J gene: TRBJ2-3
CDR3 protein: CSVEDRFRQVGTKNIQYF; V gene: TRBV29-1; D gene: -; J gene: TRBJ2-4
CDR3 protein: CASSPAGRAQHTEAFF; V gene: TRBV18; D gene: -; J gene: TRBJ1-1
CDR3 protein: CASSPGTSGSYNEQFF; V gene: TRBV5-4; D gene: TRBD2; J gene: TRBJ2-1
CDR3 protein: CASSGEFGNTIYF; V gene: TRBV6-1; D gene: -; J gene: TRBJ1-3
CDR3 protein: CASSYGEGREPQHF; V gene: TRBV6-6; D gene: -; J gene: TRBJ1-5
CDR3 protein: CASSTNPGTGGDEQYF; V gene: TRBV19; D gene: TRBD1; J gene: TRBJ2-7
CDR3 protein: CASSPGLGDNEQFF; V gene: TRBV7-2; D gene: TRBD2; J gene: TRBJ2-1
CDR3 protein: CASSASATNEKLFF; V gene: TRBV9; D gene: -; J gene: TRBJ1-4
CDR3 protein: CASSLTGGSNYGYTF; V gene: TRBV19; D gene: -; J gene: TRBJ1-2
CDR3 protein: CASSKAGGTSYNEQFF; V gene: TRBV27; D gene: TRBD2; J gene: TRBJ2-1
CDR3 protein: CASSQRTSGSNEQYF; V gene: TRBV5-1; D gene: TRBD2; J gene: TRBJ2-7
CDR3 protein: CASVLEASGSGEQYF; V gene: TRBV2; D gene: TRBD2; J gene: TRBJ2-7
CDR3 protein: CASILRGTGANVLTF; V gene: TRBV2; D gene: -; J gene: TRBJ2-6
CDR3 protein: CASSGPGNGYTF; V gene: TRBV6-5; D gene: -; J gene: TRBJ1-2
CDR3 protein: CASSLGDTDTQYF; V gene: TRBV5-1; D gene: -; J gene: TRBJ2-3
CDR3 protein: CASSAGFGANVLTF; V gene: TRBV28; D gene: -; J gene: TRBJ2-6
CDR3 protein: CASSLRSQKATEAFF; V gene: TRBV11-3; D gene: -; J gene: TRBJ1-1
CDR3 protein: CASSSEAAGGPRAQYF; V gene: TRBV7-2; D gene: TRBD2; J gene: TRBJ2-5
CDR3 protein: CASSSGGQGLETQYF; V gene: TRBV5-1; D gene: -; J gene: TRBJ2-5
CDR3 protein: CASRGRVGEKLFF; V gene: TRBV19; D gene: -; J gene: TRBJ1-4
CDR3 protein: CAWARDFSGNTIYF; V gene: TRBV30; D gene: -; J gene: TRBJ1-3
CDR3 protein: CASSLAPTDTQYF; V gene: TRBV7-3; D gene: -; J gene: TRBJ2-3
CDR3 protein: CASARTGRAYEQYF; V gene: TRBV19; D gene: -; J gene: TRBJ2-7
CDR3 protein: CASSLQGARYGYTF; V gene: TRBV7-2; D gene: TRBD1; J gene: TRBJ1-2
CDR3 protein: CASSPAGGPSTDTQYF; V gene: TRBV28; D gene: TRBD2; J gene: TRBJ2-3
CDR3 protein: CASSSGQGSGETQYF; V gene: TRBV5-4; D gene: TRBD1; J gene: TRBJ2-5
CDR3 protein: CASSVVGAGGGYTF; V gene: TRBV9; D gene: -; J gene: TRBJ1-2
CDR3 protein: CASSLTGNIGYTF; V gene: TRBV7-3; D gene: -; J gene: TRBJ1-2
CDR3 protein: CASSLNRADSPLHF; V gene: TRBV5-1; D gene: -; J gene: TRBJ1-6
CDR3 protein: CASDQGVTNTGELFF; V gene: TRBV12-5; D gene: TRBD1; J gene: TRBJ2-2
CDR3 protein: CASMSSGGATEAFF; V gene: TRBV6-6; D gene: TRBD1; J gene: TRBJ1-1
CDR3 protein: CASGRVFGGYTF; V gene: TRBV5-4; D gene: -; J gene: TRBJ1-2
CDR3 protein: CASSMPGTPKGYTF; V gene: TRBV6-6; D gene: -; J gene: TRBJ1-2
CDR3 protein: CSVERRREQYF; V gene: TRBV29-1; D gene: -; J gene: TRBJ2-7
CDR3 protein: CASSHRPQVGKETQYF; V gene: TRBV7-9; D gene: -; J gene: TRBJ2-5
CDR3 protein: CASSGNSPLHF; V gene: TRBV6-6; D gene: -; J gene: TRBJ1-6